The rows below give T cell receptor beta chains drawn from one sample of a study of blood T cell repertoires in COVID-19. Clones were read by immunoSEQ multiplex PCR, and TCRdb kept only the in-frame ones, dropping some. The sample consists of about 88,000 clones, around nine tenths of them appearing once. Sequenced material: peripheral blood. These receptors came from an elderly man with acute or convalescent COVID-19. Both conserved end residues are part of each CDR3. D genes are given only for firm matches. Clone size appears in some rows only: once, few, many, or a class for an expanded clone.

d_gene	v_gene	abundance	j_gene	CDR3aa	CDR3nt
-	TRBV7-2	-	TRBJ2-7	CASSLDPSLNEQYF	TGTGCCAGCAGCTTAGATCCTAGTCTCAACGAGCAGTACTTC
-	TRBV5-1	-	TRBJ1-2	CASSLADFSRAVWF	TGCGCCAGCAGCTTGGCCGATTTTTCCAGGGCGGTGTGGTTC
TRBD1	TRBV18	-	TRBJ2-1	CASSPGQGRNEQFF	TGTGCCAGCTCACCAGGACAGGGTCGGAATGAGCAGTTCTTC
-	TRBV18	-	TRBJ1-1	CASSPRLQSATEAFF	TGTGCCAGCTCACCACGTTTACAGTCGGCCACTGAAGCTTTCTTT
-	TRBV5-1	once	TRBJ1-3	CASSLDSTSGNTIYF	TGCGCCAGCAGCTTGGACAGTACCTCTGGAAACACCATATATTTT
-	TRBV10-1	-	TRBJ1-5	CASTFSPWRQPQHF	TGCGCCAGCACCTTTTCCCCCTGGAGGCAGCCCCAGCATTTT
-	TRBV7-2	-	TRBJ2-3	CASSLLVGDTQYF	TGTGCCAGCAGCTTGCTCGTGGGCGATACGCAGTATTTT
-	TRBV6-5	-	TRBJ1-3	CASGSPGGPGNTIYF	TGTGCCAGCGGTTCGCCGGGGGGTCCTGGAAACACCATATATTTT
-	TRBV24-1	-	TRBJ2-7	CATSGGGRSYEQYF	TGTGCCACCTCTGGCGGGGGCCGATCCTACGAGCAGTACTTC
-	TRBV19	-	TRBJ1-1	CASEMAGLITEAFF	TGTGCCAGTGAAATGGCAGGGTTGATCACTGAAGCTTTCTTT
-	TRBV5-4	once	TRBJ2-3	CASSLKLAASTDTQYF	TGTGCCAGCAGCTTGAAACTAGCTGCTAGCACAGATACGCAGTATTTT
-	TRBV7-9	-	TRBJ1-4	CASSAGRPNEKLFF	TGTGCCAGCAGCGCGGGACGGCCTAATGAAAAACTGTTTTTT
TRBD1	TRBV7-2	few	TRBJ1-6	CASSFRPGQGHSPLHF	TGTGCCAGCAGCTTCCGACCGGGACAGGGACATTCACCCCTCCACTTT
-	TRBV19	-	TRBJ1-2	CASSINSLVGYTF	TGTGCCAGTAGTATAAACAGCCTCGTAGGCTACACCTTC
TRBD1	TRBV24-1	-	TRBJ2-5	CATSDPPGGQETQYF	TGTGCCACCAGTGATCCGCCAGGGGGCCAAGAGACCCAGTACTTC
TRBD1	TRBV27	-	TRBJ2-2	CASRPGQLNTGELFF	TGTGCCAGCAGACCGGGACAGCTGAACACCGGGGAGCTGTTTTTT
-	TRBV20-1	-	TRBJ1-2	CSAEDQGGYTF	TGCAGTGCTGAGGACCAGGGAGGCTACACCTTC
TRBD1	TRBV27	-	TRBJ1-4	CASSGSGTVNEKLFF	TGTGCCAGCAGTGGTTCCGGGACAGTTAATGAAAAACTGTTTTTT
-	TRBV4-3	-	TRBJ1-6	CASSQDRAGHNSPLHF	TGCGCCAGCAGCCAAGATAGGGCAGGGCATAATTCACCCCTCCACTTT
-	TRBV23-1	-	TRBJ1-2	CASGGVYGYTF	TGCGCCAGCGGAGGTGTTTATGGCTACACCTTC
-	TRBV4-3	-	TRBJ2-7	CASSQPPPTRGAGRFPEQYF	TGCGCCAGCAGCCAACCCCCCCCCACCCGAGGTGCGGGGAGGTTCCCCGAGCAGTACTTC
-	TRBV3-1/TRBV3-2	-	TRBJ1-4	CASSQTKGWVEEKLFF	TGTGCCAGCAGCCAAACCAAGGGGTGGGTCGAGGAAAAACTGTTTTTT
-	TRBV12-3/TRBV12-4	-	TRBJ1-2	CASSRDINGYTF	TGTGCCAGCAGCCGCGACATCAATGGCTACACCTTC
TRBD2	TRBV5-1	-	TRBJ2-2	CASSPTSLAGPNTGELFF	TGCGCCAGCAGCCCCACCTCACTAGCGGGACCGAACACCGGGGAGCTGTTTTTT
-	TRBV18	-	TRBJ2-2	CASSPERQNTGELFF	TGTGCCAGCTCACCCGAAAGACAGAACACCGGGGAGCTGTTTTTT
-	TRBV19	-	TRBJ2-7	CASSMTGGAYEQYF	TGTGCCAGTAGTATGACCGGGGGTGCCTACGAGCAGTACTTC
-	TRBV5-1	-	TRBJ2-3	CASSLWGESDTQYF	TGCGCCAGCAGCTTGTGGGGGGAGTCGGATACGCAGTATTTT
-	TRBV27	-	TRBJ2-7	CASSNGGIYEQYF	TGTGCCAGCAGTAACGGCGGCATCTACGAGCAGTACTTC
-	TRBV5-4	-	TRBJ2-5	CASSRDSGTQETQYF	TGTGCCAGCAGCCGAGATAGCGGAACCCAAGAGACCCAGTACTTC
TRBD1	TRBV6-4	-	TRBJ2-3	CASSDTPGQSTDTQYF	TGTGCCAGCAGTGACACCCCGGGACAGAGCACAGATACGCAGTATTTT
-	TRBV10-3	-	TRBJ2-1	CATRLPGNNNEQFF	TGTGCCACTAGGTTGCCGGGAAATAACAATGAGCAGTTCTTC
TRBD1	TRBV10-3	-	TRBJ1-2	CAISTGTGRGYTF	TGTGCCATCAGTACCGGGACAGGGAGAGGCTACACCTTC
-	TRBV28	few	TRBJ2-3	CASSLSDTQYF	TGTGCCAGCAGTTTATCTGATACGCAGTATTTT
TRBD1	TRBV6-5	-	TRBJ1-5	CASNRQGGQPQHF	TGTGCCAGCAACCGACAGGGAGGTCAGCCCCAGCATTTT
TRBD1	TRBV5-4	once	TRBJ2-3	CASSSDRGKGSDTQYF	TGTGCCAGCAGCTCAGACAGGGGGAAAGGGTCAGATACGCAGTATTTT
-	TRBV7-9	-	TRBJ1-1	CASSVSQGWDTEAFF	TGTGCCAGCAGCGTAAGTCAGGGGTGGGACACTGAAGCTTTCTTT
TRBD1	TRBV6-5	once	TRBJ2-1	CASQNAGGSYNEQFF	TGTGCCAGCCAGAACGCAGGGGGCTCCTACAATGAGCAGTTCTTC
TRBD1	TRBV29-1	-	TRBJ1-4	CSVGILGQGNEKLFF	TGCAGCGTTGGGATCCTGGGACAGGGTAATGAAAAACTGTTTTTT
-	TRBV7-2	-	TRBJ2-5	CASSFRYQETQYF	TGTGCCAGCAGCTTCAGGTACCAAGAGACCCAGTACTTC
TRBD1	TRBV29-1	-	TRBJ1-1	CSVRVQGPTEAFF	TGCAGCGTTCGGGTACAGGGGCCCACTGAAGCTTTCTTT
TRBD1	TRBV18	-	TRBJ2-2	CASSPAGGRELFF	TGTGCCAGCTCACCAGCAGGGGGCAGGGAGCTGTTTTTT
TRBD1	TRBV5-4	-	TRBJ1-6	CASSGTANSPLHF	TGTGCCAGCAGCGGGACAGCCAATTCACCCCTCCACTTT
-	TRBV5-1	-	TRBJ1-1	CASSLMVGGSREAFF	TGCGCCAGCAGCTTGATGGTCGGGGGGAGTAGGGAAGCTTTCTTT
TRBD1	TRBV3-1/TRBV3-2	-	TRBJ1-3	CASSQDSGGRSGNTIYF	TGTGCCAGCAGCCAAGATTCAGGGGGCCGCTCTGGAAACACCATATATTTT
TRBD2	TRBV5-1	-	TRBJ2-3	CASSPVTSGVADTQYF	TGCGCCAGCAGCCCGGTGACTAGCGGGGTCGCGGATACGCAGTATTTT
-	TRBV2	-	TRBJ2-7	CASKLAVHEQYF	TGTGCCAGCAAACTAGCAGTCCACGAGCAGTACTTC
-	TRBV6-5	-	TRBJ1-1	CASVTTVNTEAFF	TGTGCCAGTGTAACCACAGTGAACACTGAAGCTTTCTTT